The next 17 T cell receptor beta chains were all read from a single sample in a study of blood T cell repertoires in COVID-19. The method was immunoSEQ multiplex PCR; TCRdb's version includes in-frame clones alone and lacks a portion of them. This table has 100,000 to 150,000 clones, more than 75% appearing once. The sample comprised peripheral blood. The receptors here all came from a human donor in a cohort sampled during active COVID-19.

The chain is built from TRBV6-6 and TRBJ1-1, with TRBD1 matching 7 bases. V shed 2 bases, J shed 8 bases, and the junction held 8 bases outside the gene matches. CDR1 and CDR2 from the germline V gene are MNHNY and SVGAGI (reference sequence). This CDR3 spans 14 amino acids. The chain's CDR3 is CASSYQSGTAEAFF. The CDR3 DNA reads TGTGCCAGCAGTTACCAATCCGGGACAGCAGAAGCTTTCTTT.

This clone was detected only once. V is TRBV5-1 and J is TRBJ2-3; 10 positions agree with TRBD2. Trimming took 4 bases from V and 4 from J; bases not matched to a gene: 9. CDR3 length equals 16 residues. Germline CDR1 reads SGHRS; CDR2 reads YFSETQ. CDR3 protein: CASSLGSGRIPDTQYF. The CDR3 DNA follows: TGCGCCAGCAGCCTGGGTAGCGGGAGGATTCCAGATACGCAGTATTTT.

The V gene is TRBV28, the J gene TRBJ2-7; 7 bases align to TRBD2. This CDR3 has 13 amino acids. Trimming cost V 8 bases and J 4 bases; bases outside gene matches: 8. From germline, CDR1 is MDHEN and CDR2 SYDVKM. CDR3 sequence (DNA): TGTGCCAGCGGGGACCTTAGCGGGTACGAGCAGTACTTC. This sequence encodes CASGDLSGYEQYF.

This clone has a single count. The V gene is TRBV5-6, the J gene TRBJ2-5, with 7 positions matching TRBD1. Germline-derived CDR1 and CDR2 are SGHDT and YYEEEE. This CDR3 spans 13 amino acids. J was trimmed by 3 bases and V by 3 bases; bases with no gene match: 2. The CDR3 reads CASSSGTEETQYF. Written as DNA, the CDR3 is TGTGCCAGCAGCTCGGGGACAGAAGAGACCCAGTACTTC.

The CDR3 is CASSLDWGRTETQYF. As DNA, the CDR3 is TGTGCCAGCAGCTTAGATTGGGGGCGAACAGAGACCCAGTACTTC. The chain links TRBV7-6 to TRBJ2-5; a possible D gene is TRBD1 (6 bases). This CDR3 region has 15 residues. V was clipped by 1 base and J by 4 bases, with 13 bases between them. Germline-derived CDR1 and CDR2 are SGHVS and FNYEAQ.

V usage is TRBV11-2 and J usage is TRBJ2-1, with D perhaps matching TRBD2 (5 bases). Germline loops: CDR1 SGHAT, CDR2 FQNNGV. This CDR3 comprises 12 residues. Trimming removed 4 bases from V and 7 bases from J, with 8 bases in between. DNA of the CDR3: TGTGCCAGCAGCTATCGGGATAATGAGCAGTTCTTC. Its translation: CASSYRDNEQFF.

The gene calls are TRBV11-2 and TRBJ1-1; 7 nucleotides agree with TRBD1. V lost 5 bases and J lost 1; bases outside the gene matches: 10. The CDR3 covers 16 residues. Germline lookup yields CDR1 SGHAT and CDR2 FQNNGV. Here the CDR3 reads CASSLGPGQTNTEAFF. CDR3 DNA sequence: TGTGCCAGCAGCCTAGGCCCGGGACAGACGAACACTGAAGCTTTCTTT.

The table lists this clone with a count of one. The chain links TRBV5-1 to TRBJ1-3; maybe TRBD1 (5 bases). V shed 5 bases and J shed 4 bases, with 16 bases lying between them. There are 15 residues in the CDR3. Germline CDR1 and CDR2: SGHRS and YFSETQ. The CDR3: CASSLSQVPGNTIYF. DNA for the CDR3: TGCGCCAGCAGTTTATCACAGGTTCCGGGAAACACCATATATTTT.

This CDR3 is CASSFWTSGGDLQYF. The CDR3 region has the DNA TGTGCCAGCAGCTTCTGGACTAGCGGGGGTGACTTGCAGTACTTC. This sequence joins TRBV7-2 and TRBJ2-7; 13 bases line up with TRBD2. Losses at the gene ends were 3 bases for V and 9 bases for J; bases not matched to a gene: 8. The CDR3 is 15 residues long. Germline assignment: CDR1 SGHTA and CDR2 FQGNSA.

The chain combines TRBV25-1 with TRBJ2-2, with 16 positions matching TRBD2. This CDR3 has 17 residues. Germline V lookup: CDR1 MGHDK, CDR2 SYGVNS. Trimming cost V 6 bases and J 4 bases; bases outside gene matches: 5. CDR3 bases: TGTGCCAGCAGAGCGGGACTAGCGGGGGGGAGCACCGGGGAGCTGTTTTTT. This sequence encodes CASRAGLAGGSTGELFF.

This chain connects TRBV6-1 to TRBJ1-1; D might be TRBD1 (5 bases). This CDR3 region has 13 residues. Germline V CDR1 and CDR2: MNHNS, SASEGT. V lost 2 bases and J lost 6, with 10 bases in between. CDR3 coding DNA: TGTGCCAGCAGTGAAACAGGTTTGGCTGAAGCTTTCTTT. It yields the protein CASSETGLAEAFF.

The rearrangement links TRBV3-1 (or the pseudogene TRBV3-2) to TRBJ2-7; maybe TRBD2 (6 bases). Germline CDR1 LGHDT, CDR2 YNNKEL (reference sequence). V was trimmed by 2 bases and J by 4 bases, leaving 6 bases between them. The CDR3 extends over 12 amino acids. The CDR3 coding sequence is TGTGCCAGCAGCCAACTAGCGTACGAGCAGTACTTC. This encodes CASSQLAYEQYF.

The gene calls are TRBV18 and TRBJ2-5; D is possibly TRBD2 (6 bases). CDR1 is KGHSH and CDR2 is LQKENI in the germline V gene. The germline V and J ends were trimmed by 1 base and 5 bases, with 8 bases remaining between them. This CDR3 has 13 residues. The CDR3 DNA sequence: TGTGCCAGCTCACCACAACTAGCTGAGACCCAGTACTTC. It specifies CASSPQLAETQYF.

V and J are TRBV6-1 and TRBJ2-7; 8 bases align to TRBD1. Germline V gene lookup returns CDR1 MNHNS and CDR2 SASEGT. The CDR3 is 14 residues long. V lost 3 bases to trimming and J lost 2 bases; unmatched junction nucleotides: 3. CDR3 nucleotide sequence: TGTGCCAGCAGTGATCAGGGACAGGCCTACGAGCAGTACTTC. Encoded protein: CASSDQGQAYEQYF.

V is TRBV19 and J is TRBJ2-5, with D hard to call. Germline V gene data show CDR1 as LNHDA and CDR2 as SQIVND (reference sequence). V gave up 3 bases and J gave up 5 bases, with 7 bases separating them. CDR3 length: 12 amino acids. This chain's CDR3 is CASSIGVETQYF. The CDR3 DNA reads TGTGCCAGTAGTATCGGAGTGGAGACCCAGTACTTC.

The V gene is TRBV11-2, the J gene TRBJ2-7; no clear D gene. The germline CDR1 and CDR2 sequences are SGHAT and FQNNGV. The CDR3 runs 13 residues. Trimming took off 1 base at V and 0 bases at J, with 4 bases between the two ends. CDR3 nucleotides: TGTGCCAGCAGCTTAGCGTCCTCCTACGAGCAGTACTTC. Protein sequence: CASSLASSYEQYF. The variable domain in full, with the rest retrieved from reference TRBV11-2 and TRBJ2-7, is EAGVAQSPRYKIIEKRQSVAFWCNPISGHATLYWYQQILGQGPKLLIQFQNNGVVDDSQLPKDRFSAERLKGVDSTLKIQPAKLEDSAVYLCASSLASSYEQYFGPGTRLTVT.

The rearrangement joins TRBV12-5 to TRBJ2-1; D gene ambiguous. The CDR3 loop spans 12 amino acids. Germline assignment: CDR1 LGHNT and CDR2 FRNRAP. V lost 3 bases and J lost 10, with 10 bases in between. CDR3 DNA: TGTGCTAGTGGTTTTGGGCTTTCCGAGCAGTTCTTC. Translation gives CASGFGLSEQFF. Filled out from reference TRBV12-5 and TRBJ2-1, the complete variable domain reads DARVTQTPRHKVTEMGQEVTMRCQPILGHNTVFWYRQTMMQGLELLAYFRNRAPLDDSGMPKDRFSAEMPDATLATLKIQPSEPRDSAVYFCASGFGLSEQFFGPGTRLTVL.